Below are 11 T cell receptor beta chains sequenced from a single sample in a study of cytomegalovirus exposure and HLA in healthy donors. Here immunoSEQ multiplex PCR was the method, and the copy in TCRdb shows in-frame clones only, minus some. The profile shows under 150,000 clones, 91% of them singletons. Source material: PBMCs. Source of these receptors: a man aged 18 to 30 in good health and CMV-seronegative.

The chain couples TRBV7-8 to TRBJ2-2; 13 bases match TRBD2. With 8 bases clipped from V and 6 bases from J, the junction kept 12 bases outside the gene matches. The CDR3 sequence is 17 residues long. Germline CDR1 SGHVS, CDR2 FQNEAQ. CDR3 DNA: TGTGCCAGCTATCCCCTACTAGCGGGAGGGCTCGCCGGGGAGCTGTTTTTT. Its protein is CASYPLLAGGLAGELFF.

The chain combines TRBV27 with TRBJ2-1; TRBD1 might be the D (6 bases). CDR1 is MNHEY and CDR2 is SMNVEV in the germline V gene (reference sequence). Deletions cut 2 bases from V and 2 bases from J, with 16 bases between. This CDR3 region has 17 residues. CDR3 sequence: CASSLIGTRVTYNEQFF. The CDR3 nucleotides read TGTGCCAGCAGTTTAATTGGGACAAGGGTAACCTACAATGAGCAGTTCTTC.

The chain combines TRBV6-6 with TRBJ2-1; no reliable D call. CDR1 MNHNY and CDR2 SVGAGI come from the germline V gene (reference sequence). This CDR3 is built from 15 residues. The germline V and J ends were trimmed by 2 bases and 5 bases, with 13 bases remaining between them. This CDR3 reads CASSYPMSSNNEQFF. DNA of the CDR3: TGTGCCAGCAGTTACCCTATGAGTAGCAACAATGAGCAGTTCTTC.

In this sample, this clone turned up once. The chain carries TRBV7-2 and TRBJ2-6, with unresolved D. There are 16 residues in the CDR3. Germline V lookup: CDR1 SGHTA, CDR2 FQGNSA. V lost 0 bases to trimming and J lost 1 base, with 7 bases between them. Here the CDR3 reads CASSLAPQSGANVLTF. The CDR3 DNA follows: TGTGCCAGCAGCTTAGCCCCCCAATCTGGGGCCAACGTCCTGACTTTC. Based on the CDR3 plus reference TRBV7-2 and TRBJ2-6, the full variable domain is GAGVSQSPSNKVTEKGKDVELRCDPISGHTALYWYRQSLGQGLEFLIYFQGNSAPDKSGLPSDRFSAERTGGSVSTLTIQRTQQEDSAVYLCASSLAPQSGANVLTFGAGSRLTVL.

This chain connects TRBV5-1 to TRBJ2-7; 7 positions match TRBD1. V shed 0 bases and J 5 bases; nucleotides not matched to a gene: 11. CDR1 and CDR2 (germline): SGHRS, YFSETQ. The CDR3 totals 16 residues. CDR3 region: CASSLDPVRGTNEQYF. The CDR3 DNA follows: TGCGCCAGCAGCTTGGACCCCGTCAGGGGGACCAACGAGCAGTACTTC.

This chain uses TRBV9 with TRBJ2-7; 9 positions match TRBD1. CDR3 length equals 17 residues. The germline V gene has CDR1 SGDLS and CDR2 YYNGEE. The V segment lost 1 base and the J segment 1 base; nucleotides outside the gene matches: 9. DNA for the CDR3: TGTGCCAGCAGCGTAAGCGACAGGGGGTTAGGGTCCTACGAGCAGTACTTC. Translating gives CASSVSDRGLGSYEQYF.

This chain connects TRBV12-5 to TRBJ2-1; TRBD1 aligns across 7 bases. Germline V CDR1 and CDR2: LGHNT, FRNRAP. CDR3 length equals 17 residues. The V segment lost 1 base and the J segment 3 bases; nucleotides outside the gene matches: 9. For the CDR3, the DNA is TGTGCTAGTGGTTTGGCCTCGATCAGGGGGTACTACAATGAGCAGTTCTTC. This encodes CASGLASIRGYYNEQFF.

J is TRBJ2-5 and V is TRBV6-5; D is perhaps TRBD1 (6 bases). CDR3 size: 14 residues. Trimming took 7 bases from V and 5 from J, leaving 17 bases between them. CDR1 and CDR2 from the germline V gene are MNHEY and SVGAGI. This CDR3 reads CASTHRVGGETQYF. The CDR3 DNA reads as TGTGCCAGCACCCACAGGGTAGGGGGTGAGACCCAGTACTTC.

The rearrangement links TRBV7-9 to TRBJ2-2; no reliable D call. Trimming left V 2 bases short and J 2 bases short, with 9 bases between. CDR1 is SEHNR, CDR2 FQNEAQ, per germline (reference sequence). CDR3 length: 15 amino acids. In DNA, the CDR3 is TGTGCCAGCAGCTTACCCAGGCAAAACACCGGGGAGCTGTTTTTT. This sequence encodes CASSLPRQNTGELFF. Based on the CDR3 plus reference TRBV7-9 and TRBJ2-2, the full variable domain is DTGVSQNPRHKITKRGQNVTFRCDPISEHNRLYWYRQTLGQGPEFLTYFQNEAQLEKSRLLSDRFSAERPKGSFSTLEIQRTEQGDSAMYLCASSLPRQNTGELFFGEGSRLTVL.

The rearrangement links TRBV29-1 to TRBJ2-5; 8 positions match TRBD1. The CDR3 is 15 amino acids. J lost 5 bases, V lost 3 bases, and 11 bases had no gene match. The germline gives CDR1 SQVTM, CDR2 ANQGSEA. CDR3 residues: CSVEETGVNRETQYF. For the CDR3, the DNA is TGCAGCGTTGAGGAGACAGGGGTCAATAGGGAGACCCAGTACTTC.

The chain has TRBV18 and TRBJ2-1; D is unresolved. V lost 3 bases, J lost 3 bases, and 12 bases lay in between. The CDR3 covers 15 residues. Germline V gene data show CDR1 as KGHSH and CDR2 as LQKENI. This chain's CDR3 is CASSPFRDYYNEQFF. The CDR3 nucleotides are TGTGCCAGCTCACCCTTTCGAGATTACTACAATGAGCAGTTCTTC.